A selection of T cell receptor beta chains follows, all from one sample in a study of blood T cells in healthy people across ages. TCRdb reprocessed the 5' RACE reads via MiXCR and lists one record per CDR3 protein. The sample lists about 1,500,000 distinct CDR3 sequences, 28% occurring once. The sequencing sample was made of blood. The receptors originated from a young woman in good health. Each CDR3 is given with its conserved first and last residue. D genes are given only for firm matches. Clone size is stated in some rows and not others, as once, few, many or a class when expanded.

D | J | V | size | CDR3 | DNA
TRBD1 | TRBJ2-7 | TRBV6-5 | many | CASRRTGNYEQYF | TGTGCCAGCAGGAGGACAGGGAATTACGAGCAGTACTTC
. | TRBJ2-7 | TRBV13 | few | CASSPSGTKREQYF | TGTGCCAGCAGCCCGTCCGGGACAAAAAGGGAGCAGTACTTC
. | TRBJ1-5 | TRBV2 | . | CASSEGQGGQQPQHF | TGTGCCAGCAGTGAAGGGCAGGGCGGGCAGCAGCCCCAGCATTTT
. | TRBJ2-5 | TRBV5-1 | few | CASSLAQGRETQYF | TGCGCCAGCAGCTTGGCACAGGGCAGAGAGACCCAGTACTTC
. | TRBJ2-7 | TRBV5-1 | many | CASSPGLHADEQYF | TGCGCCAGCAGCCCGGGACTCCATGCGGACGAGCAGTACTTC
. | TRBJ1-6 | TRBV9 | . | CASSAGVASPLHF | TGTGCCAGCAGCGCAGGGGTGGCCTCACCCCTCCACTTT
. | TRBJ2-3 | TRBV29-1 | many | CSVAGDTQYF | TGCAGCGTTGCAGGGGATACGCAGTATTTT
. | TRBJ2-1 | TRBV25-1 | few | CAGSQPSGSYNEQFF | TGTGCCGGCAGTCAACCATCGGGGTCCTACAATGAGCAGTTCTTC
TRBD1 | TRBJ2-3 | TRBV4-1 | . | CASSQEGGGSRTDTQYF | TGCGCCAGCAGCCAAGAAGGGGGCGGGTCCCGCACAGATACGCAGTATTTT
. | TRBJ1-1 | TRBV7-9 | . | CASSSPGLAEAFF | TGTGCCAGCAGCTCGCCGGGGTTGGCTGAAGCTTTCTTT
TRBD2 | TRBJ2-1 | TRBV9 | few | CASSAQEGELAGGGSYNEQFF | TGTGCCAGCAGCGCTCAGGAGGGAGAACTAGCGGGGGGTGGATCCTACAATGAGCAGTTCTTC
. | TRBJ2-1 | TRBV5-1 | few | CASSGTGTPLTGEQFF | TGCGCCAGCAGCGGCACCGGGACCCCGCTGACGGGTGAGCAGTTCTTC
. | TRBJ1-1 | TRBV11-2 | . | CASSESRGENTEAFF | TGTGCCAGCAGCGAGAGCAGGGGAGAGAACACTGAAGCTTTCTTT
. | TRBJ1-2 | TRBV27 | . | CASRGAGPNYGYTF | TGTGCCAGCAGAGGAGCAGGGCCGAACTATGGCTACACCTTC
. | TRBJ1-1 | TRBV5-1 | few | CASSLVGQAYTEAFF | TGCGCCAGCAGCTTGGTCGGCCAGGCTTACACTGAAGCTTTCTTT
. | TRBJ2-6 | TRBV6-6 | many | CASSYSARVVSGANVLTF | TGTGCCAGCAGTTACTCCGCCAGGGTAGTTTCTGGGGCCAACGTCCTGACTTTC
. | TRBJ2-1 | TRBV1 | many | CTSSRGWLVREDHYSYNEQFF | TGCACCAGCAGCCGGGGATGGTTGGTGCGGGAGGACCATTACTCCTACAATGAGCAGTTCTTC
TRBD1 | TRBJ2-7 | TRBV10-3 | few | CAISGVSDRAYEQYF | TGTGCCATCAGTGGGGTCTCGGACAGGGCCTACGAGCAGTACTTC
. | TRBJ2-7 | TRBV14 | . | CASSQALNNEQYF | TGTGCCAGCAGCCAAGCACTCAACAATGAGCAGTACTTC
TRBD2 | TRBJ2-3 | TRBV6-5 | . | CASHTTSRGTDTQYF | TGTGCCAGCCACACGACTAGCCGGGGCACAGATACGCAGTATTTT
TRBD1 | TRBJ1-6 | TRBV6-1 | . | CASSPGRTGGSNSPLHF | TGTGCCAGCAGTCCCGGACGGACAGGGGGTAGTAATTCACCCCTCCACTTT
. | TRBJ1-4 | TRBV5-6 | . | CASSKTATNEKLFF | TGTGCCAGCTCAAAGACAGCAACTAATGAAAAACTGTTTTTT
. | TRBJ2-3 | TRBV2 | . | CASSPPPLGDTQYF | TGTGCCAGCAGTCCGCCTCCCCTTGGGGATACGCAGTATTTT
. | TRBJ1-2 | TRBV3-1 | . | CASSQEAEIYGYTF | TGTGCCAGCAGCCAAGAAGCTGAAATCTATGGCTACACCTTC
. | TRBJ2-2 | TRBV5-5 | . | CASSWRPAYVTGELFF | TGTGCCAGCAGCTGGCGACCGGCGTACGTCACCGGGGAGCTGTTTTTT
TRBD1 | TRBJ1-6 | TRBV9 | . | CASRSGTGYSPLHF | TGTGCCAGCAGGTCCGGGACAGGGTATTCACCCCTCCACTTT
TRBD1 | TRBJ2-7 | TRBV9 | many | CASSPRWAGGYEQYF | TGTGCCAGCAGCCCCCGGTGGGCAGGGGGTTACGAGCAGTACTTC
. | TRBJ2-5 | TRBV20-1 | few | CSARVTSSETQYF | TGCAGTGCTAGAGTCACTAGTTCGGAGACCCAGTACTTC
. | TRBJ2-3 | TRBV7-9 | . | CASSRPRGIDTDTQYF | TGTGCCAGCAGCCGACCCAGGGGAATAGACACAGATACGCAGTATTTT
. | TRBJ2-6 | TRBV5-1 | many | CASSLNTGPEGANVLTF | TGCGCCAGCAGCTTGAATACAGGTCCTGAGGGGGCCAACGTCCTGACTTTC
. | TRBJ2-5 | TRBV19 | . | CASSNGAEETQYF | TGTGCCAGTAGTAATGGAGCAGAAGAGACCCAGTACTTC
. | TRBJ2-7 | TRBV7-9 | . | CASRRTGRPSYERYF | TGTGCCAGCAGGAGAACAGGGAGACCTTCCTACGAGCGGTACTTC
TRBD2 | TRBJ2-4 | TRBV20-1 | few | CSATTLGTSGSGAQYF | TGCAGTGCTACCACACTCGGGACTAGCGGGAGTGGCGCTCAGTACTTC
TRBD1 | TRBJ2-7 | TRBV10-1 | many | CATRGWTGDSYEQYF | TGCGCCACCCGGGGATGGACAGGGGACTCCTACGAGCAGTACTTC
. | TRBJ2-7 | TRBV7-2 | many | CASSSQRTHTYEQYF | TGTGCCAGCAGCTCACAACGGACCCACACTTACGAGCAGTACTTC
TRBD2 | TRBJ2-1 | TRBV7-2 | . | CASTPGTSGSNEQFF | TGTGCCAGCACCCCCGGGACTAGCGGGAGTAATGAGCAGTTCTTC
TRBD1 | TRBJ1-2 | TRBV15 | . | CATSRDQGAGPPNYGYTF | TGTGCCACCAGCAGAGATCAGGGGGCAGGTCCTCCTAACTATGGCTACACCTTC
. | TRBJ1-1 | TRBV6-5 | . | CASIITKECTEAFF | TGTGCCAGCATCATAACTAAAGAATGCACTGAAGCTTTCTTT
TRBD1 | TRBJ2-1 | TRBV6-2/TRBV6-3 | . | CASMGGTGSYNEQFF | TGTGCCAGCATGGGAGGGACAGGGTCCTACAATGAGCAGTTCTTC
TRBD2 | TRBJ2-1 | TRBV4-1 | once | CASSQGLGLAGDYNGQFF | TGCGCCAGTAGCCAAGGATTGGGACTAGCGGGGGACTACAATGGGCAGTTCTTC
. | TRBJ1-2 | TRBV20-1 | . | CSATNRAPFYGYTF | TGCAGTGCTACGAACAGGGCCCCCTTCTATGGCTACACCTTC
TRBD2 | TRBJ2-7 | TRBV3-1 | once | CASSPGGGFKASEQYF | TGTGCCAGCAGCCCCGGGGGAGGGTTTAAGGCGTCCGAGCAGTACTTC
. | TRBJ1-2 | TRBV5-1 | many | CASSLGRGNYGYTF | TGCGCCAGCAGCTTGGGCAGGGGAAACTATGGCTACACCTTC
. | TRBJ1-2 | TRBV9 | many | CASSVGGNYGYTF | TGCGCCAGCAGTGTAGGCGGCAACTATGGCTACACCTTC
TRBD1 | TRBJ1-2 | TRBV6-5 | . | CATKPRDRDLYGYTF | TGTGCCACCAAGCCCCGGGACAGGGACCTCTATGGCTACACCTTC